This T cell receptor (beta chain) was profiled in a study of T cell responses to AZD1222 COVID-19 vaccine (TCRdb year 2021). Describing the broader study: A total of over 230 trial participants underwent TCR sequencing, of whom roughly 210 received two doses of AZD1222 and roughly 25 received two doses of the MenACWY control vaccine. Trial participants were enrolled into age subgroups of 18-55, 56-69 and 70-plus years, which contained about 150, 28 and 57 TCR-sequenced participants, respectively. Paper-wide results and their limitations: A significant rise in spike-specific TCR breadth and depth was observed after two AZD1222 doses relative to day 0 and relative to MenACWY recipients. Reportedly, close to half of the unique spike-specific TCRs recognized epitopes lying outside the regions that are mutated in the B.1.351 and B.1.1.7 variants. Because no samples from the day 14 peak response were available, repertoires could be characterized only after the peak T cell response. Participants were mostly white British, with more females than males. The authors suggested clonal diversity may have been underestimated. In the small 56-69-year group, the increase in depth fell short of significance, most likely because of low power. The whole spike protein was spanned by vaccine-associated CD4 TCRs, and dominant responses were seen in regions 160-218 and 743-854. Conclusions about previously exposed vaccinees are limited because only 5 or 6 AZD1222 recipients were SARS-CoV-2 seropositive at baseline.

The CDR3, from cysteine to phenylalanine, totals 12 residues. Only the CDR3 region is kept as DNA, spanning 36 bases read in frame from base 1. The germline V gene (reference sequence) yields LNHDA for CDR1 and SQIVND for CDR2. V is clipped by 7 bases and J by 5 bases, and the sequence between their germline boundaries is 11 bases long. This clone was observed once. Its antigen is not yet known. No much larger clone is present one base from it, and per-base qualities are unavailable. The CDR3 regions of human TCRbeta chains were analyzed by immunosequencing. As for the original processing: Repertoire TCRs were matched against a reference library of SARS-CoV-2-specific TCRs generated with the MIRA antigen-specificity platform. Breadth meant the fraction of unique TCRs that were SARS-CoV-2-associated, whereas depth meant the fraction of total T cells that were SARS-CoV-2-associated. Using the MIRA data, each spike-specific TCR was assigned both to the spike region to which the TCR was reactive and to a CD4 or CD8 class. Log10-transformed breadth and depth values were compared by one-way ANOVA with Sidak's multiple comparisons tests. This is the immuneACCESS table as TCRdb keeps it, with only in-frame sequences that have V and J called. A part of the clones is gone; compared with another copy, unresolved V genes explain less than half, and the rest is unexplained. For V, J and clone size, that table is used; D and trimming come from the DNA. For this sample there are 50,000 or so clones; about 80% appear just once. 4.5% to 5% of the sample comes from the top ten.

The time point label here, explained by the study, means: about 28 days (+/-7) after the second vaccine dose. AZD1222 recipients given second doses at about 4 weeks or at about 12 weeks were pooled, since spike-specific TCR depth and breadth were not found to differ between the two schedules. Vaccinee samples came from UK trials COV001 and COV002, including a single-blind randomized controlled phase 2/3 trial of AZD1222 (ChAdOx1 nCoV-19) in healthy adults. Trial participant PBMC samples were collected at day 0 and day 28 after the second dose for TCRbeta chain sequencing. This specimen was peripheral blood, taken 28 days after the second AZD1222 dose. The clonotype comes from an adult who received the AZD1222 COVID-19 vaccine. Rearrangement joined TRBV19 to TRBJ1-1; perhaps TRBD1 is the D gene, with 5 bases matching. Read as DNA, the sequence is TGTGCCAGTACAGGGTTGGGGACTGAAGCTTTCTTT. Its protein reads: CASTGLGTEAFF.